This is a list of T cell receptor beta chains from one sample in a study of monozygotic twins with inflammatory bowel disease. TCRdb re-called the 5' RACE reads and gives one entry per CDR3 protein, without DNA. The sample table sets out 190,000 or so distinct CDR3 sequences. The sample taken for sequencing was blood. Receptor source: a human donor with ulcerative colitis or Crohn's disease, or a healthy co-twin of an affected twin (not recorded which). CDR3s include the opening cysteine and the closing phenylalanine or tryptophan.

TRBJ2-5 | TRBV11-1 | CASSLSISERRMQETQYF
TRBJ2-3 | TRBV6-1 | CASTRLAGGNTDTQYF
TRBJ2-1 | TRBV7-9 | CASSERAISYNEQFF
TRBJ2-5 | TRBV7-2 | CASSSSQRGAGETQYF
TRBJ1-2 | TRBV11-2 | CASSPDSVYGYTF
TRBJ1-1 | TRBV4-1 | CASSQWAGLNTEAFF
TRBJ2-1 | TRBV11-2 | CASSLSSGGAESYNEQFF
TRBJ1-3 | TRBV3-1 | CASSHPPVGSGNTIYF
TRBJ2-3 | TRBV3-1 | CASSQVYPRLAASVTDTQYF
TRBJ1-1 | TRBV4-1 | CASSQEPRGLFEAFF
TRBJ1-2 | TRBV12-3/TRBV12-4 | CASSLGGRGYTF
TRBJ1-2 | TRBV5-1 | CASSPAPGKVGYTF
TRBJ1-1 | TRBV20-1 | CSASNGANTEAFF
TRBJ1-1 | TRBV20-1 | CSAPRQDRDTEAFF
TRBJ1-2 | TRBV9 | CASSVVQGNGYTF
TRBJ2-1 | TRBV10-1 | CASSESGGYNEQFF
TRBJ2-7 | TRBV20-1 | CSAPTTRLGYEQYF
TRBJ2-7 | TRBV12-3/TRBV12-4 | CASSLDGGTELF
TRBJ2-2 | TRBV5-1 | CASSLDDVGELFF
TRBJ1-5 | TRBV20-1 | CSALRGLSNQPQHF
TRBJ2-7 | TRBV4-1 | CASSQVGFSYEQYF
TRBJ1-4 | TRBV5-1 | CASSNLPETSINKFF
TRBJ2-5 | TRBV4-2 | CASSQVMSTRETQYF
TRBJ1-2 | TRBV15 | CATSTRTGRERGYTF